A selection of T cell receptor beta chains follows, all from one sample in a study of T cells in Graves' hyperthyroidism and ophthalmopathy. TCRdb processed the multiplex PCR reads anew with MiXCR; each CDR3 protein has one entry. This sample has over 450,000 distinct CDR3 sequences; approximately 15% occur once, and the top ten carry less than 20%. Sequences were obtained from blood. These receptors originate from a woman aged 18-29 years with Graves' hyperthyroidism. Each CDR3 is given with its conserved first and last residue. The order of the fields is J gene, clone size, V gene, D gene, CDR3 DNA, CDR3 protein. A D gene is named only where the DNA matches it firmly. Clone size, where shown, is once, few, many, or a class for clones that have expanded.

J gene: TRBJ1-6; clone size: many; V gene: TRBV4-1; D gene: TRBD1; CDR3 DNA: TGCGCCAGCGGACTAGGGAGGCCGGGACAGGGGAATTCACCCCTCCACTTT; CDR3 protein: CASGLGRPGQGNSPLHF
J gene: TRBJ2-1; clone size: -; V gene: TRBV6-9; D gene: TRBD2; CDR3 DNA: TGTGCCAGCAGTTCCTCGGCTGGTGGGAGCGGGAGCCTTAGGCAGTTCTTC; CDR3 protein: CASSSSAGGSGSLRQFF
J gene: TRBJ2-1; clone size: many; V gene: TRBV20-1; D gene: TRBD2; CDR3 DNA: TGCAGTGCTAGTCCCTTTCGGAGAGCGGGGAAAGGCGACAATGAGCAGTTCTTC; CDR3 protein: CSASPFRRAGKGDNEQFF
J gene: TRBJ2-3; clone size: -; V gene: TRBV6-2/TRBV6-3; D gene: -; CDR3 DNA: TGTGCCAGCAGTTTCCGGGACACTAGCACAGATACGCAGTATTTT; CDR3 protein: CASSFRDTSTDTQYF
J gene: TRBJ2-5; clone size: many; V gene: TRBV19; D gene: -; CDR3 DNA: TGTGCCAGTAGTATTAACAGAGACCAAGAGACCCAGTACTTC; CDR3 protein: CASSINRDQETQYF
J gene: TRBJ2-5; clone size: many; V gene: TRBV6-5; D gene: TRBD1; CDR3 DNA: TGTGCCAGCAGTTATGAGGGGGCATCGGTTTCGGAGACCCAGTACTTC; CDR3 protein: CASSYEGASVSETQYF
J gene: TRBJ2-7; clone size: -; V gene: TRBV12-3/TRBV12-4; D gene: TRBD2; CDR3 DNA: TGTGCCAGCAGCTCTAGCGGGAGGACAATTTACGAGCAGTACTTC; CDR3 protein: CASSSSGRTIYEQYF
J gene: TRBJ2-1; clone size: many; V gene: TRBV24-1; D gene: TRBD1; CDR3 DNA: TGTGCCACCAGTGAAAGGACAGGATACAATGAGCAGTTCTTC; CDR3 protein: CATSERTGYNEQFF
J gene: TRBJ1-2; clone size: many; V gene: TRBV7-9; D gene: -; CDR3 DNA: TGTGCCAGCAGCTTCGCGGCTACTAACTATGGCTACACCTTC; CDR3 protein: CASSFAATNYGYTF
J gene: TRBJ2-3; clone size: -; V gene: TRBV11-2; D gene: TRBD2; CDR3 DNA: TGTGCCAGCAGCCTTCGACTAGCTCCTCCCGAAGATACGCAGTATTTT; CDR3 protein: CASSLRLAPPEDTQYF
J gene: TRBJ2-2; clone size: few; V gene: TRBV29-1; D gene: TRBD2; CDR3 DNA: TGCAGCGTTGGACTAGCGGGAGGGCCCGGGGAGCTGTTTTTT; CDR3 protein: CSVGLAGGPGELFF
J gene: TRBJ1-1; clone size: many; V gene: TRBV6-1; D gene: TRBD1; CDR3 DNA: TGTGCCAGCAGCTCACCGGGACAGGGGATCACTGAAGCTTTCTTT; CDR3 protein: CASSSPGQGITEAFF